This TCR beta chain was obtained from a study of glioma-infiltrating T cells. From germline, CDR1 is DFQATT and CDR2 SNEGSKA (reference sequence). This CDR3 has 14 residues. The trim removed 2 bases at V and 6 bases at J, leaving 6 bases unmatched. Whole-study results and caveats: CDR3 overlap between tissue and blood was very small. Above-expected tissue-blood divergence occurred in all gliomas, most in low-grade ones.

The iRepertoire nested amplicon-rescue multiplex PCR amplified TCR alpha and beta CDR3s from RNA. Input was roughly 100-450 ng of tissue mRNA or PBMC total RNA. TCRdb reprocessed the multiplex PCR reads with MiXCR, giving one entry per CDR3 protein. The profile shows 93,000 or so distinct CDR3 sequences, about 30% of them singletons. This clonotype was seen ten or more times. Its antigen is as yet unknown. The TCR comes from a human donor with low-grade glioma or glioblastoma, undergoing nonglioma brain surgery, or in good health (not recorded which). Input material: glioma tissue, nonneoplastic brain tissue, or PBMCs (not recorded which). The genes are TRBV20-1 and TRBJ1-5, with 8 bases lining up with TRBD1. The CDR3 DNA sequence: TGCAGTGCTAGATCACAGGGGGGAAGTCAGCCCCAGCATTTT. Its protein is CSARSQGGSQPQHF.